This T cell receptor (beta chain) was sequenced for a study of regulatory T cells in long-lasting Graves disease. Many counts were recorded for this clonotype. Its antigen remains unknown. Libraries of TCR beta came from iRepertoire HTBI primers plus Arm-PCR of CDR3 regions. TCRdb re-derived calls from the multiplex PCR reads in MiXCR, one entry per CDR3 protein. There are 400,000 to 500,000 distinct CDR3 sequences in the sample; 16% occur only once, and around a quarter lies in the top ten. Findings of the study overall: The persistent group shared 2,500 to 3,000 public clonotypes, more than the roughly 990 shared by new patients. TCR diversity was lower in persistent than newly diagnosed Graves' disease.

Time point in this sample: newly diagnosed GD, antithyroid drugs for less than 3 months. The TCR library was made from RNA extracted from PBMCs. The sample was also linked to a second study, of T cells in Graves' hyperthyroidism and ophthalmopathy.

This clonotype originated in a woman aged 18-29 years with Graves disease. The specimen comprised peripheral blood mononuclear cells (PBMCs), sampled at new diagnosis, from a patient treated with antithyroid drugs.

DNA for the CDR3: TGCAGTGCTACCTCCTACGACGGCAGCTCCTACGAGCAGTACTTC. Its translation is CSATSYDGSSYEQYF. V is TRBV20-1 and J is TRBJ2-7; D is uncertain. The V end lost 4 bases, the J end lost 0 bases, and 16 bases lay between the germline ends. The length of the CDR3 is 15 residues. Per germline, CDR1 DFQATT and CDR2 SNEGSKA (reference sequence).